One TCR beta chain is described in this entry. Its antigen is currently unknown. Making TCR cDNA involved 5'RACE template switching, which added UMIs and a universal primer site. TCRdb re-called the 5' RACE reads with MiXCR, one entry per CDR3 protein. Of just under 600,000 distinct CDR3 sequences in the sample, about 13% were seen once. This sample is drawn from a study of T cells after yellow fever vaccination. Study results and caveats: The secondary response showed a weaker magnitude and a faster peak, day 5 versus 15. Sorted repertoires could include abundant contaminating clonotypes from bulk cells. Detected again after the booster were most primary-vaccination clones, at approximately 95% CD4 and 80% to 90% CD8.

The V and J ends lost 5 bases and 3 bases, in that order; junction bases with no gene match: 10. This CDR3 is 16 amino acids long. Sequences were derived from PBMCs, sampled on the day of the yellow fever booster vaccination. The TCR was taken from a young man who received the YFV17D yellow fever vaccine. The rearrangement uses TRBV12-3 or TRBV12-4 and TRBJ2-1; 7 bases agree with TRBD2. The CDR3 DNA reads TGTGCCAGCAGTGGGATTCTAGCGGAAATCTACAATGAGCAGTTCTTC. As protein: CASSGILAEIYNEQFF.